The rows below give T cell receptor beta chains drawn from one sample of a study of blood T cell repertoires in COVID-19. This table comes from immunoSEQ multiplex PCR, and its TCRdb copy is limited to in-frame clones, with some not included. The sample consists of roughly 140,000 clones, 70% to 85% of them appearing once. Sequenced sample: peripheral blood. These receptors all stem from a woman between 50 and 59 years old in a cohort sampled during active or convalescent COVID-19. Both conserved end residues are part of each CDR3. D genes are given only for firm matches. For some rows the clone size is stated as once, few or many, or as a class when expanded; others skip it.

j_call | v_call | d_call | clone_size | cdr3_aa | cdr3_nt
TRBJ2-3 | TRBV7-9 | . | few | CASSHGLLTDTQYF | TGTGCCAGCAGCCATGGACTGCTAACAGATACGCAGTATTTT
TRBJ2-3 | TRBV11-2 | . | . | CASSPQTADTQYF | TGTGCCAGCAGCCCCCAGACTGCAGATACGCAGTATTTT
TRBJ2-5 | TRBV7-2 | TRBD1 | . | CASSLVRAGTAQETQYF | TGTGCCAGCAGCTTAGTCCGCGCCGGGACAGCCCAAGAGACCCAGTACTTC
TRBJ1-4 | TRBV5-6 | . | . | CASSLGSGVNEKLFF | TGTGCCAGCAGCTTGGGGTCGGGTGTTAATGAAAAACTGTTTTTT
TRBJ2-1 | TRBV7-8 | TRBD2 | . | CASSFSGTSNNEQFF | TGTGCCAGCAGCTTCTCCGGGACTAGCAACAATGAGCAGTTCTTC
TRBJ1-5 | TRBV5-1 | . | . | CASSLFPTGDQPQHF | TGCGCCAGCAGCTTGTTTCCGACGGGGGATCAGCCCCAGCATTTT
TRBJ1-2 | TRBV24-1 | TRBD1 | . | CATSDDRGGDYGYTF | TGTGCCACCAGTGATGACAGGGGAGGGGACTATGGCTACACCTTC
TRBJ1-1 | TRBV9 | . | . | CASSVSGTPNTEAFF | TGTGCCAGCAGCGTATCCGGGACACCGAACACTGAAGCTTTCTTT
TRBJ1-4 | TRBV5-1 | . | . | CASSFQGTNEKLFF | TGCGCCAGCAGCTTTCAGGGGACTAATGAAAAACTGTTTTTT
TRBJ1-2 | TRBV4-2 | TRBD1 | . | CASSQEGPHRGQNYGYTF | TGTGCCAGCAGCCAAGAGGGGCCCCACAGGGGGCAAAACTATGGCTACACCTTC
TRBJ1-1 | TRBV18 | TRBD1 | . | CASSPDRGNTEAFF | TGTGCCAGCTCACCGGACAGGGGGAACACTGAAGCTTTCTTT
TRBJ1-1 | TRBV5-1 | . | few | CASSLAQVNTEAFF | TGCGCCAGCAGCTTGGCCCAGGTCAACACTGAAGCTTTCTTT
TRBJ1-2 | TRBV19 | . | . | CASSISWTDYGYTF | TGTGCCAGTAGTATTTCCTGGACAGACTATGGCTACACCTTC
TRBJ1-6 | TRBV13 | TRBD1 | . | CASSSFPGQGNSPLHF | TGTGCCAGCAGCTCCTTTCCGGGACAGGGGAATTCACCCCTCCACTTT
TRBJ2-1 | TRBV11-3 | TRBD1 | once | CASSLTGQNNEQFF | TGTGCCAGCAGCTTAACGGGACAGAACAATGAGCAGTTCTTC
TRBJ1-6 | TRBV6-5 | . | . | CASSYSRSNSPLHF | TGTGCCAGCAGTTACTCGAGGTCGAATTCACCCCTCCACTTT
TRBJ2-6 | TRBV10-3 | . | once | CAVQGAGANVLTF | TGTGCCGTTCAGGGCGCTGGGGCCAACGTCCTGACTTTC
TRBJ1-2 | TRBV24-1 | TRBD1 | . | CATATGTDGYTF | TGTGCCACAGCGACCGGGACAGATGGCTACACCTTC
TRBJ1-1 | TRBV6-1 | TRBD1 | . | CASSEAGGYTEAFF | TGTGCCAGCAGTGAAGCAGGGGGCTACACTGAAGCTTTCTTT
TRBJ2-7 | TRBV5-6 | . | . | CASSPGTHEQYF | TGTGCCAGCAGCCCTGGGACTCACGAGCAGTACTTC
TRBJ2-3 | TRBV7-9 | TRBD2 | . | CASSLGTSGSYTQYF | TGTGCCAGCAGCTTGGGGACTAGCGGGTCGTATACGCAGTATTTT
TRBJ2-1 | TRBV30 | TRBD2 | . | CAWRTGTSWYNEQFF | TGTGCCTGGAGGACCGGGACTAGCTGGTACAATGAGCAGTTCTTC
TRBJ2-1 | TRBV19 | . | . | CASSMGASYNEQFF | TGTGCCAGTAGTATGGGGGCCTCCTACAATGAGCAGTTCTTC
TRBJ1-1 | TRBV6-5 | TRBD1 | . | CASMITGGTEAFF | TGTGCCAGCATGATAACAGGGGGCACTGAAGCTTTCTTT
TRBJ1-1 | TRBV12-3/TRBV12-4 | . | . | CASSLMNTEAFF | TGTGCCAGCAGCCTTATGAACACTGAAGCTTTCTTT
TRBJ2-7 | TRBV5-4 | TRBD2 | . | CASSRAGGLSGLEQYF | TGTGCCAGCAGCCGGGCGGGAGGGCTCAGTGGACTCGAGCAGTACTTC
TRBJ1-5 | TRBV18 | TRBD1 | . | CASSPDRVSNQPQHF | TGTGCCAGCTCACCCGACAGGGTTAGCAATCAGCCCCAGCATTTT
TRBJ2-5 | TRBV2 | TRBD1 | . | CAGQGSAVRRETQYF | TGTGCCGGACAGGGGTCGGCGGTGCGCAGAGAGACCCAGTACTTC
TRBJ2-1 | TRBV24-1 | TRBD1 | once | CATSSPSWSGQGAREQFF | TGTGCCACCAGTTCCCCAAGTTGGTCGGGACAGGGGGCTCGCGAGCAGTTCTTC
TRBJ1-5 | TRBV7-2 | . | . | CASSSSYRQPQHF | TGTGCCAGCAGCTCTTCATACAGGCAGCCCCAGCATTTT
TRBJ1-2 | TRBV29-1 | . | . | CSVDWPGVIYGYTF | TGCAGCGTTGATTGGCCGGGGGTTATCTATGGCTACACCTTC
TRBJ2-6 | TRBV6-6 | TRBD1 | . | CASSLRGRVFNSGSGANVLTF | TGTGCCAGCAGTCTCAGGGGGCGGGTGTTTAATTCCGGCTCTGGGGCCAACGTCCTGACTTTC
TRBJ2-2 | TRBV18 | . | . | CASSRQYGPTNTGELFF | TGTGCCAGCTCCAGACAGTATGGTCCCACGAACACCGGGGAGCTGTTTTTT
TRBJ1-1 | TRBV9 | . | . | CASSRGPWPEAFF | TGTGCCAGCAGCAGGGGCCCCTGGCCTGAAGCTTTCTTT
TRBJ2-1 | TRBV6-1 | . | . | CASSETPRGQSPRFSYNEQFF | TGTGCCAGCAGTGAAACCCCCAGGGGACAATCCCCACGTTTTTCCTACAATGAGCAGTTCTTC
TRBJ2-2 | TRBV7-2 | TRBD2 | . | CASSSGTSGGTGELFF | TGTGCCAGCAGCTCGGGGACTAGCGGGGGCACCGGGGAGCTGTTTTTT
TRBJ1-3 | TRBV14 | TRBD1 | . | CASSRQQGGGNTIYF | TGTGCCAGCAGCCGACAACAGGGGGGAGGAAACACCATATATTTT
TRBJ1-2 | TRBV24-1 | . | . | CATSDTRTDLYGYTF | TGTGCCACCAGTGATACCCGGACAGACCTCTATGGCTACACCTTC
TRBJ1-5 | TRBV7-9 | . | . | CASSSTHTSNQPQHF | TGTGCCAGCAGCTCGACTCACACTAGCAATCAGCCCCAGCATTTT
TRBJ2-3 | TRBV7-6 | . | . | CASSVRRGGGASTDTQYF | TGTGCCAGCAGCGTTAGAAGGGGAGGGGGTGCTAGCACAGATACGCAGTATTTT
TRBJ2-6 | TRBV2 | . | . | CASRGPSKARTGPGANVLTF | TGTGCCAGCCGGGGCCCTTCCAAGGCCCGAACAGGGCCCGGGGCCAACGTCCTGACTTTC
TRBJ1-5 | TRBV24-1 | . | . | CATSADNGASNQPQHF | TGTGCCACCAGTGCCGACAATGGGGCGAGCAATCAGCCCCAGCATTTT
TRBJ1-2 | TRBV13 | . | . | CASSLGLTVPAPYGYTF | TGTGCCAGCAGCTTAGGCCTGACAGTCCCCGCACCCTATGGCTACACCTTC
TRBJ2-7 | TRBV30 | . | . | CAWSTGTAYEQYF | TGTGCCTGGAGTACCGGGACTGCCTACGAGCAGTACTTC
TRBJ2-1 | TRBV6-5 | . | . | CASSYSGRGYNEQFF | TGTGCCAGCAGTTACTCAGGGCGGGGCTACAATGAGCAGTTCTTC
TRBJ1-1 | TRBV6-2/TRBV6-3 | TRBD1 | . | CASSRDRNTEAFF | TGTGCCAGCAGTCGGGACAGGAACACTGAAGCTTTCTTT
TRBJ2-7 | TRBV9 | TRBD2 | . | CASSVSSGGSYEQYF | TGTGCCAGCAGCGTATCTAGCGGGGGCTCCTACGAGCAGTACTTC
TRBJ2-7 | TRBV2 | TRBD1 | . | CASRSGTVNSEQYF | TGTGCCAGCAGGTCCGGGACAGTAAATTCCGAGCAGTACTTC
TRBJ2-1 | TRBV6-5 | TRBD2 | once | CASSSGGRVEQFF | TGTGCCAGCTCCAGCGGGGGGCGGGTTGAGCAGTTCTTC
TRBJ1-5 | TRBV7-9 | . | . | CASSLEGDQPQHF | TGTGCCAGCAGCCTTGAGGGGGATCAGCCCCAGCATTTT
TRBJ2-5 | TRBV5-1 | TRBD2 | . | CASSWGLAAGETQYF | TGCGCCAGCAGCTGGGGACTAGCGGCAGGGGAGACCCAGTACTTC
TRBJ2-6 | TRBV15 | TRBD2 | . | CATSPQGGLSGANVLTF | TGTGCCACCAGCCCTCAGGGAGGGCTCTCTGGGGCCAACGTCCTGACTTTC
TRBJ1-2 | TRBV12-3/TRBV12-4 | TRBD1 | few | CASTMGQSYGYTF | TGTGCCAGCACCATGGGACAGTCCTATGGCTACACCTTC
TRBJ2-7 | TRBV18 | TRBD2 | few | CASSPGLVSYEQYF | TGTGCCAGCTCGCCGGGACTAGTATCCTACGAGCAGTACTTC
TRBJ1-1 | TRBV6-6 | . | . | CASSYAARRMNTEAFF | TGTGCCAGCAGTTACGCGGCCCGACGGATGAACACTGAAGCTTTCTTT
TRBJ2-1 | TRBV29-1 | TRBD1 | . | CSVDPGQGADEQFF | TGCAGCGTTGACCCGGGACAGGGGGCCGATGAGCAGTTCTTC
TRBJ1-4 | TRBV3-1/TRBV3-2 | . | . | CASSQNGGNEKLFF | TGTGCCAGCAGCCAAAACGGCGGGAACGAAAAACTGTTTTTT
TRBJ2-7 | TRBV19 | . | . | CASNKGLLTYEQYF | TGTGCCAGTAATAAGGGGCTACTCACCTACGAGCAGTACTTC
TRBJ1-1 | TRBV19 | . | few | CASSIDLPRGNTEAFF | TGTGCCAGTAGTATAGATCTGCCCAGGGGGAACACTGAAGCTTTCTTT
TRBJ1-6 | TRBV6-4 | . | once | CASARELNSPLHF | TGTGCCAGCGCGAGGGAGCTCAATTCACCCCTCCACTTT